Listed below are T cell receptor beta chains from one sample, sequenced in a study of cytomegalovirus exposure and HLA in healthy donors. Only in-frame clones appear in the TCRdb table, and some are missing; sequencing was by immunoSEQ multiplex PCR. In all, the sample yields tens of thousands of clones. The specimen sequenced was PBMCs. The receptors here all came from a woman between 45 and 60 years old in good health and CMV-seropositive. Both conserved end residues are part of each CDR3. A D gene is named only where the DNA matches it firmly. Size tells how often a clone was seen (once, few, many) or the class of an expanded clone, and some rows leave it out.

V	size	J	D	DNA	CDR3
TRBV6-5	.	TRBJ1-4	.	TGTGCCAGCAGTTACGGGGGGGCTAATGAAAAACTGTTTTTT	CASSYGGANEKLFF
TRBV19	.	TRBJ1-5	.	TGTGCCACCACGGACAACTCGAATAGCAATCAGCCCCAGCATTTT	CATTDNSNSNQPQHF
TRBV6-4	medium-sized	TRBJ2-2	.	TGTGCCAGCAGTTCAGGGCTATCCACCGGGGAGCTGTTTTTT	CASSSGLSTGELFF
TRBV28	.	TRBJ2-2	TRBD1	TGTGCCAGCAGTTTAGGGGGCCAGGGGGCCGGGGAGCTGTTTTTT	CASSLGGQGAGELFF
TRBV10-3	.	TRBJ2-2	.	TGTGCCATCAGTGAGTCGGCCAGGGAACTCGGGGAGCTGTTTTTT	CAISESARELGELFF
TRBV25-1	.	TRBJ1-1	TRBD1	TGTGCCAGCAGGGATCAGGGGGGTGAGAACACTGAAGCTTTCTTT	CASRDQGGENTEAFF
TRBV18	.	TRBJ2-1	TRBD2	TGTGCCAGCTCACCACCAGCGGGAGGACACAATGAGCAGTTCTTC	CASSPPAGGHNEQFF
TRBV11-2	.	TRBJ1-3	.	TGTGCCAGCAGCTTGGGGGGGACTACCCGTTCTGGAAACACCATATATTTT	CASSLGGTTRSGNTIYF
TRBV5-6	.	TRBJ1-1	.	TGTGCCAGCAGCTTGGTGGCAGGGAATAAAGCTTTCTTT	CASSLVAGNKAFF
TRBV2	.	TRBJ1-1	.	TGTGCCAGCAGTCTTCTGAGCGGCACTGAAGCTTTCTTT	CASSLLSGTEAFF
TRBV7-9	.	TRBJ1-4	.	TGTGCCAGCAGCTTATCCGGGTTCACAACTAATGAAAAACTGTTTTTT	CASSLSGFTTNEKLFF
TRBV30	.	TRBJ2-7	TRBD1	TGTGCCTGGAGGCCTACAGGGGCCTCCTCCTACGAGCAGTACTTC	CAWRPTGASSYEQYF
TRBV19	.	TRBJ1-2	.	TGTGCCAGTGGACGGACAAACTATGGCTACACCTTC	CASGRTNYGYTF
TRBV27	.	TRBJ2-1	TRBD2	TGTGCCAGCAGTTACGAATCGGGGGGGGCGTCAGATGAGCAGTTCTTC	CASSYESGGASDEQFF
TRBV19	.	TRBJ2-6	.	TGTGCCAGTAGTTCTATGGGACTCTCTGGGGCCAACGTCCTGACTTTC	CASSSMGLSGANVLTF
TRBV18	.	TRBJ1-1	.	TGTGCCAGCTCACCTCTAACAGGAATGGGTCCAATGAACACTGAAGCTTTCTTT	CASSPLTGMGPMNTEAFF
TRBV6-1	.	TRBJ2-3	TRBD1	TGTGCCAGCAGTGCCGACAGGGGGCACGCAGATACGCAGTATTTT	CASSADRGHADTQYF
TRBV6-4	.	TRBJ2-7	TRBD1	TGTGCCAGCAGTGATCTGAAGGGTAATCCGGGACAGGGTCCCTACGAGCAGTACTTC	CASSDLKGNPGQGPYEQYF
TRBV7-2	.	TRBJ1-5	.	TGTGCCAGCAGCTTTCAGGGTGTCCAGCCCCAGCATTTT	CASSFQGVQPQHF
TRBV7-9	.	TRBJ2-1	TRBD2	TGTGCCAGCAGCTTAGTAGCGGGAGTCACTGAGCAGTTCTTC	CASSLVAGVTEQFF
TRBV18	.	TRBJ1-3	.	TGTGCCAGCTCACCCCCAGGGGTTACTGGAAACACCATATATTTT	CASSPPGVTGNTIYF
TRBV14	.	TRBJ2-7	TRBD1	TGTGCCAGCAGCCAACCGACAGGGTCTACCTACGAGCAGTACTTC	CASSQPTGSTYEQYF
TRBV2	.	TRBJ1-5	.	TGTGCCAGCAGTGACAGTAACAATCAGCCCCAGCATTTT	CASSDSNNQPQHF